This T cell receptor (beta chain) was captured in a study of chemoradiotherapy in HPV16-positive cancers. General study points: HPV-responsive T-cell expansion during chemoradiotherapy was linked to improved recurrence-free survival in HPV16-positive patients.

The V gene end was trimmed by 4 bases and the J gene end by 7 bases; junction bases not matched to a gene: 5. The CDR3 consists of 13 residues. Germline lookup yields CDR1 MNHNY and CDR2 SVGAGI (reference sequence). With regard to this clone: Its target is unknown.

Repertoires were generated with immunoSEQ multiplex PCR, while TCRdb's copy carries only in-frame clones and drops some. The sample has tens of thousands of clones; 90% are singletons. This receptor was identified in a human donor with HPV-associated anogenital cancer. Specimen: blood, collected from a patient who underwent chemoradiotherapy. V gene TRBV6-6 combines with J gene TRBJ2-7; TRBD1 matches at 9 bases. CDR3 in amino acids: CASSSGTGREQYF. The CDR3 coding sequence is TGTGCCAGCAGTTCAGGGACAGGGCGGGAGCAGTACTTC.